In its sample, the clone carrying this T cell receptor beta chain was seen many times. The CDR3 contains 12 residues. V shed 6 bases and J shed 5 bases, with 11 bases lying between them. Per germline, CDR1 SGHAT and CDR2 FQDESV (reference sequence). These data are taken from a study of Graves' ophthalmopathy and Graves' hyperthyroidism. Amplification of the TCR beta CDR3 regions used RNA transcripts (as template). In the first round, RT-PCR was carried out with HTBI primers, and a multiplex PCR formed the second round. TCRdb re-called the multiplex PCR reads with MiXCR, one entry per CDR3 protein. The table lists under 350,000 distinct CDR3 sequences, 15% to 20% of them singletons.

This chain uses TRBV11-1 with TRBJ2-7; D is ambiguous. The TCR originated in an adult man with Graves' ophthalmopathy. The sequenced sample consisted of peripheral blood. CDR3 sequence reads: CASSVVVDEQYF. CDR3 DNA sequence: TGTGCCAGCAGTGTCGTTGTAGACGAGCAGTACTTC.